The 28 T cell receptor beta chains below were found in one sample sequenced in a study of CD8+ T cells in alopecia areata. Cutaneous lymph nodes were pooled and cells sorted by CD4, CD8alpha, NKG2D, NKG2ACE and more. Reverse transcribed after extraction, RNA yielded cDNA as the sequencing template. The table came from immunoSEQ multiplex PCR; TCRdb's copy has only in-frame clones and leaves some out. The table lists about 270,000 clones, no singletons, with about 1.1% in the top ten. Sequenced: CD4+ T cells sorted from a lymph node. These receptor sequences come from a C3H/HeJ mouse with alopecia areata. The MHC haplotype of the strain is H2-k.

Points on this clone: Genes and germline come from the mouse. The read comes to an end 4 residues before the CDR3 does, leaving the germline J gene to fill in the end. V gene TRBV13-1 combines with J gene TRBJ2-1; tentative D call: TRBD1 (5 bases). Deletions cut 3 bases from V and 6 bases from J, with 7 bases between. This CDR3 is 12 amino acids long. In germline, CDR1 is NSHNY, CDR2 SYGAGN. The CDR3 bases that were read are TGTGCCAGCAGTGTCGACAGTGCT. It codes for CASSVDSA. The whole CDR3 sequence is CASSVDSAEQFF.

This clone turned up a few times. The germline and genes are mouse ones. The read ends 4 residues shy of where the CDR3 ends; the end is completed using the germline J gene. The V gene is TRBV13-3, the J gene TRBJ1-1; no clear D. Germline V gene data show CDR1 as NNHDY and CDR2 as SYVADS. The CDR3 consists of 13 residues. The CDR3 spells CASSDAKGAEVFF. The DNA read from the CDR3 is TGTGCCAGCAGTGATGCAAAGGGTGCA.

This clone was recorded a few times. The genes are named according to mouse. From the germline J gene comes the end of the CDR3, since the read stops 4 residues before it. The V call is TRBV13-3, the J call TRBJ2-5; the match to TRBD1 covers 10 bases. Trimming removed 3 bases from V and 3 bases from J; junction bases left unmatched: 4. This CDR3 is built from 15 residues. The germline V gene encodes CDR1 NNHDY and CDR2 SYVADS. This chain's CDR3 is CASSAPDRGQDTQYF. The CDR3 bases that were read are TGTGCCAGCAGTGCCCCGGACAGGGGGCAAGAC.

Note on this clone: Gene names are the mouse ones. The read gets to within 4 residues of the CDR3 end, and the germline J gene fills in the rest. The J gene is TRBJ1-1, the V gene TRBV5; 7 bases align to TRBD1. Per germline, CDR1 LGHNA and CDR2 YNLKQL (reference sequence). V dropped 4 bases and J dropped 1; count of bases not matched to a gene: 3. This CDR3 is built from 14 residues. CDR3 DNA (partial): TGTGCCAGCAGCCCGACAGGGTGGAACACA. It translates to CASSPTGWNT. The CDR3 in full is CASSPTGWNTEVFF.

About this clone: Germline and genes: mouse. Read sequence stops 4 residues before the CDR3 end, and the germline J gene provides the missing end. This chain uses TRBV19 with TRBJ2-3, with a tentative D call TRBD1 (6 bases). V was cut by 2 bases and J by 0 bases, with 13 bases left in between. The CDR3 extends over 16 amino acids. The germline CDR1 and CDR2 sequences are FNHDT and SITEND (reference sequence). CDR3 region: CASSIIGTSSAETLYF. CDR3 DNA, as far as it was read: TGTGCCAGCAGTATCATCGGGACATCTAGTGCAGAA.

The sample holds a few counts of this clone. Here the gene names and germline are mouse. The read terminates 4 residues before the CDR3 end, so the remaining end is supplied by the germline J gene. The chain couples TRBV19 to TRBJ2-3; 12 bases map to TRBD2. Germline V lookup: CDR1 FNHDT, CDR2 SITEND (reference sequence). The CDR3 covers 19 residues. V dropped 6 bases and J dropped 0; count of bases not matched to a gene: 14. This CDR3 reads CASKPRGTGGRSSAETLYF. CDR3 DNA (partial): TGTGCCAGCAAACCAAGGGGGACTGGGGGGCGGTCTAGTGCAGAA. The full variable domain, in which reference TRBV19 and TRBJ2-3 provide the parts outside the CDR3, is GGIITQTPKFLIGQEGQKLTLKCQQNFNHDTMYWYRQDSGKGLRLIYYSITENDLQKGDLSEGYDASREKKSSFSLTVTSAQKNEMAVFLCASKPRGTGGRSSAETLYFGSGTRLTVL.

The table lists this clone with many counts. The genes and germline here are from mouse. With the read ending 3 residues before the CDR3 end, the germline J gene is used to fill in that end. Distinct nucleotide sequences in the sample also encode this CDR3. The chain is built from TRBV13-1 and TRBJ1-6; possibly TRBD1 for D (6 bases). TRBJ1-6 is identified as an open reading frame with a role that is uncertain. This CDR3 has 14 residues. The V and J ends lost 2 bases and 4 bases respectively, with 7 bases between them. Per germline, CDR1 NSHNY and CDR2 SYGAGN. The covered CDR3 bases are TGTGCCAGCAGTGAGGGACAATATAATTCGCCC. Protein product: CASSEGQYNSP. Given in full, the CDR3 is CASSEGQYNSPLYF.

On this clone: Mouse germline and gene names are used. Coverage ceases 4 residues before the CDR3 finishes, and the germline J gene fills in the end. The chain joins TRBV1 to TRBJ2-3; TRBD1 aligns across 8 bases. V shed 0 bases and J 0 bases; nucleotides not matched to a gene: 2. The V gene's germline CDR1 is NSQYPW and CDR2 LRSPGD (reference sequence). This CDR3 comprises 16 residues. CDR3 region: CTCSAEQGDSAETLYF. The sequenced CDR3 bases are TGCACCTGCAGTGCAGAACAGGGGGATAGTGCAGAA.

This clone was observed a handful of times. Gene names and germline refer to mouse. The sequenced fragment ends 4 residues before the CDR3 boundary, so the rest is inferred from the germline J gene. This rearrangement joins TRBV31 to TRBJ2-2; 8 positions match TRBD1. CDR1 is GKSSPN, CDR2 SITVG, per germline. This CDR3 has 14 residues. V lost 3 bases and J lost 1; bases outside the gene matches: 1. CDR3: CAWRQGGNTGQLYF. The covered CDR3 bases are TGTGCCTGGAGACAGGGGGGAAACACCGGG.

A remark on this clone: Gene names denote mouse genes. The read falls 4 residues short of the CDR3 end, and the missing part is taken from the germline J gene. The chain carries TRBV1 and TRBJ2-1; 7 nucleotides line up with TRBD1. The germline V gene encodes CDR1 NSQYPW and CDR2 LRSPGD (reference sequence). With V trimmed by 3 bases and J by 5 bases, 7 bases remained unmatched. The CDR3 length is 15 residues. The chain's CDR3 is CTCSATQGWDAEQFF. The sequenced part of the CDR3 DNA is TGCACCTGCAGTGCCACACAGGGGTGGGATGCT.

This clone has a handful of counts. Gene names are mouse gene names. The read terminates 4 residues ahead of where the CDR3 ends, so the germline J gene completes it. The rearrangement uses TRBV13-2 and TRBJ1-2; 10 bases agree with TRBD1. Germline V lookup: CDR1 NNHNN, CDR2 SYGAGS (reference sequence). The V and J ends lost 1 base and 2 bases, in that order; junction bases with no gene match: 2. This CDR3 has 15 residues. The CDR3 loop is CASGDMGQGNSDYTF. Partial CDR3 DNA: TGTGCCAGCGGTGATATGGGACAGGGGAACTCC.

Note on this clone: Gene and germline names: mouse. Read sequence stops 4 residues before the CDR3 end, and the germline J gene provides the missing end. The chain recombines TRBV1 with TRBJ1-1, with 9 positions matching TRBD1. CDR3 length: 14 residues. Germline CDR1 and CDR2: NSQYPW and LRSPGD (reference sequence). J was trimmed by 4 bases and V by 3 bases; bases with no gene match: 3. The part of the CDR3 DNA that was read is TGCACCTGCAGTGCCCGGGACAGGGCCACA. The encoded protein is CTCSARDRAT. The CDR3 as a whole reads CTCSARDRATEVFF. The full variable domain, with the rest looked up from reference TRBV1 and TRBJ1-1, is VTLLEQNPRWRLVPRGQAVNLRCILKNSQYPWMSWYQQDLQKQLQWLFTLRSPGDKEVKSLPGADYLATRVTDTELRLQVANMSQGRTLYCTCSARDRATEVFFGKGTRLTVV.

This clone was found a few times. Mouse names are used for the genes. Read sequence stops 4 residues before the CDR3 end, and the germline J gene provides the missing end. The J gene is TRBJ2-1, the V gene TRBV19; 9 bases are a match to TRBD1. V lost 10 bases to trimming and J lost 2 bases; unmatched junction nucleotides: 4. The CDR3 has 13 residues. Germline V gives CDR1 FNHDT, CDR2 SITEND (reference sequence). CDR3 loop: CASRDRDYAEQFF. The sequenced part of the CDR3 DNA is TGTGCCTCCCGGGACAGGGACTATGCT. The full variable domain, with the rest looked up from reference TRBV19 and TRBJ2-1, is GGIITQTPKFLIGQEGQKLTLKCQQNFNHDTMYWYRQDSGKGLRLIYYSITENDLQKGDLSEGYDASREKKSSFSLTVTSAQKNEMAVFLCASRDRDYAEQFFGPGTRLTVL.

This clone has just a few counts. Gene names are the mouse ones. Other nucleotide sequences in the sample specify the same CDR3. CDR3 DNA (partial): TGTGCCAGCAGCCCCGGGACAGGGGCAGAA. Its protein is CASSPGTGAE. The entire CDR3 protein reads CASSPGTGAETLYF. This chain uses TRBV19 with TRBJ2-3; 9 positions agree with TRBD1. Coverage ceases 4 residues before the CDR3 finishes, and the germline J gene fills in the end. V shed 5 bases, J shed 3 bases, and the junction held 4 bases outside the gene matches. The CDR3 runs to 14 residues. CDR1 and CDR2 (germline): FNHDT, SITEND (reference sequence). Full variable domain (outside the CDR3, taken from reference TRBV19 and TRBJ2-3): GGIITQTPKFLIGQEGQKLTLKCQQNFNHDTMYWYRQDSGKGLRLIYYSITENDLQKGDLSEGYDASREKKSSFSLTVTSAQKNEMAVFLCASSPGTGAETLYFGSGTRLTVL.

This clone was found a few times. Gene and germline names: mouse. The sequence runs out 4 residues before the end of the CDR3; the remainder is reconstructed from the germline J gene. The chain carries TRBV14 and TRBJ2-7; TRBD2 matches at 12 bases. Germline CDR1 and CDR2: SGHDT and FRDEAV. The CDR3 runs 14 residues. The sequenced part of the CDR3 DNA is TGTGCCAGCAGTCCCGGGACTGGGGGGAAT. Translated: CASSPGTGGN. The CDR3 reads in full as CASSPGTGGNEQYF.

On this clone itself: The genes are named according to mouse. The read ends 4 residues before the CDR3 terminus; that terminus is restored from the germline J gene. The chain links TRBV5 to TRBJ2-1; 9 positions match TRBD2. Germline V gives CDR1 LGHNA, CDR2 YNLKQL (reference sequence). V gave up 0 bases and J gave up 3 bases; unmatched junction bases: 3. The CDR3 totals 16 residues. Partial CDR3 DNA: TGTGCCAGCAGCCAAGATAGGACTGGGGCCTATGCT. Its translation: CASSQDRTGAYA. Given in full, the CDR3 is CASSQDRTGAYAEQFF.

On this clone: The gene symbols are mouse symbols. The DNA ends 4 residues before the CDR3 does, and the rest of the CDR3 is filled in from the germline J gene. V gene TRBV19 combines with J gene TRBJ2-7; perhaps TRBD2 as D (8 bases). Germline V gene lookup returns CDR1 FNHDT and CDR2 SITEND (reference sequence). This CDR3 contains 14 residues. The part of the CDR3 DNA that was read is TGTGCCAGCAGTCCCCCAGGGGGGGGGCAT. Its translation is CASSPPGGGH. The full CDR3 sequence reads CASSPPGGGHEQYF. Complete variable domain (other parts from reference TRBV19 and TRBJ2-7): GGIITQTPKFLIGQEGQKLTLKCQQNFNHDTMYWYRQDSGKGLRLIYYSITENDLQKGDLSEGYDASREKKSSFSLTVTSAQKNEMAVFLCASSPPGGGHEQYFGPGTRLTVL.

This clone was detected a few times. Genes here carry mouse names. CDR3: CASSQKDWGQDTQYF. The DNA read from the CDR3 is TGTGCCAGCAGCCAAAAGGACTGGGGGCAAGAC. V is TRBV5 and J is TRBJ2-5; 10 nucleotides agree with TRBD2. From the germline J gene comes the end of the CDR3, since the read stops 4 residues before it. Losses at the gene ends were 2 bases for V and 3 bases for J; bases not matched to a gene: 2. The CDR3 consists of 15 residues. The germline gives CDR1 LGHNA, CDR2 YNLKQL (reference sequence).

Turning to this clone: All gene names here are mouse names. The read ends 4 residues before the CDR3 terminus; that terminus is restored from the germline J gene. The chain couples TRBV13-1 to TRBJ2-3; 7 bases align to TRBD2. From germline, CDR1 is NSHNY and CDR2 SYGAGN. This CDR3 region has 17 residues. Trimming removed 1 base from V and 0 bases from J; junction bases left unmatched: 8. This chain's CDR3 is CASSDNWGRSSAETLYF. The sequenced CDR3 bases are TGTGCCAGCAGTGATAACTGGGGAAGATCTAGTGCAGAA.

This clone has only a few counts. Any gene name here is a mouse gene name. The read ends 4 residues early relative to the CDR3; the germline J gene fills the gap. Other DNA sequences from this sample encode an identical CDR3 as well. The chain recombines TRBV19 with TRBJ2-1, with 9 bases that match TRBD1. V lost 5 bases, J lost 6 bases, and 3 bases stayed unmatched. Per germline, CDR1 FNHDT and CDR2 SITEND (reference sequence). The CDR3 is made up of 13 amino acids. This chain's CDR3 is CASSRDRVAEQFF. The DNA read from the CDR3 is TGTGCCAGCAGCCGGGACAGGGTTGCT.

With respect to this clone: Gene names are the mouse ones. The read falls 4 residues short of the CDR3 end, and the missing part is taken from the germline J gene. The chain joins TRBV19 to TRBJ1-1, with 8 positions matching TRBD1. CDR3 size: 13 residues. The V gene's germline CDR1 is FNHDT and CDR2 SITEND (reference sequence). CDR3 in amino acids: CASSILRGPEVFF. CDR3 DNA (partial): TGTGCCAGCAGTATACTCAGGGGGCCA.

This clone has more than one count but fewer than ten. All gene names here are mouse names. The read terminates 4 residues before the CDR3 end, so the remaining end is supplied by the germline J gene. V and J are TRBV13-1 and TRBJ2-1, with 12 bases matching TRBD2. Germline V gene lookup returns CDR1 NSHNY and CDR2 SYGAGN. V trimming: 0 bases; J trimming: 2 bases; junction bases outside the gene matches: 3. The CDR3 extends over 17 amino acids. The covered CDR3 bases are TGTGCCAGCAGTGATGTGACTGGGGGGGCCTACTATGCT. Translation gives CASSDVTGGAYYA. The full CDR3 protein is CASSDVTGGAYYAEQFF.

This clone was observed a few times. Germline and genes here are mouse. The read terminates 4 residues before the CDR3 end, so the remaining end is supplied by the germline J gene. The rearrangement uses TRBV13-2 and TRBJ2-7; 9 nucleotides agree with TRBD2. Germline-derived CDR1 and CDR2 are NNHNN and SYGAGS (reference sequence). V lost 6 bases and J lost 0; bases outside the gene matches: 4. The CDR3 is 14 amino acids. The DNA read from the CDR3 is TGTGCCAGCGTCTGGGGGGGGAGCTCCTAT. Protein sequence: CASVWGGSSY. The whole CDR3 is CASVWGGSSYEQYF.

In the case of this clone: Mouse names are used for the genes. The read terminates 4 residues ahead of where the CDR3 ends, so the germline J gene completes it. The chain carries TRBV17 and TRBJ2-3; 8 nucleotides align to TRBD2. The CDR3 is 16 amino acids. V dropped 1 base and J dropped 0; count of bases not matched to a gene: 3. Germline assignment: CDR1 MNHDT and CDR2 YYDKIL. The CDR3 region is CASSRGGGSSAETLYF. The DNA read from the CDR3 is TGTGCTAGCAGTAGAGGGGGGGGCTCTAGTGCAGAA. Supplemented by reference TRBV17 and TRBJ2-3, the full variable domain reads DTTVKQNPRYKLARVGKPVNLICSQTMNHDTMYWYQKKPNQAPKLLLFYYDKILNREADTFEKFQSSRPNNSFCSLYIGSAGLEYSAMYLCASSRGGGSSAETLYFGSGTRLTVL.

In the case of this clone: Gene names are mouse gene names. Read data end 4 residues before the CDR3 end; the end is taken from the germline J gene. This rearrangement joins TRBV5 to TRBJ2-4, with D unclear. The CDR3 has 14 amino acids. The V gene lost 2 bases and the J gene lost 0 bases, with 6 bases spanning the gap. Per germline, CDR1 LGHNA and CDR2 YNLKQL (reference sequence). CDR3 loop: CASSQTDSQNTLYF. The CDR3 DNA, read in part, is TGTGCCAGCAGCCAAACAGATAGTCAAAAC.

With regard to this clone: Germline and genes here are mouse. The CDR3 end falls 4 residues outside the read, so it is completed with the germline J gene. This sample includes further DNA sequences coding for the same CDR3. The V gene is TRBV5, the J gene TRBJ2-3; TRBD2 matches at 9 bases. V shed 0 bases and J 0 bases; nucleotides not matched to a gene: 1. The CDR3 is 16 amino acids. The germline V gene encodes CDR1 LGHNA and CDR2 YNLKQL (reference sequence). Partial CDR3 DNA: TGTGCCAGCAGCCAAGACTGGGGGGGGAGTGCAGAA. Amino acid sequence: CASSQDWGGSAE. The complete CDR3 sequence is CASSQDWGGSAETLYF.

On this clone: Gene names are the mouse ones. The sequence runs out 4 residues before the end of the CDR3; the remainder is reconstructed from the germline J gene. This chain connects TRBV1 to TRBJ2-4; TRBD1 agrees at 7 bases. This CDR3 has 17 amino acids. V shed 3 bases, J shed 0 bases, and the junction held 9 bases outside the gene matches. CDR1 NSQYPW and CDR2 LRSPGD come from the germline V gene (reference sequence). Partial CDR3 DNA: TGCACCTGCAGTGCGGGGACAGCATTTCCTAGTCAAAAC. It yields the protein CTCSAGTAFPSQN. The whole CDR3 sequence is CTCSAGTAFPSQNTLYF.

On this clone itself: Gene names refer to mouse genes. The read ends 4 residues early relative to the CDR3; the germline J gene fills the gap. The chain recombines TRBV13-3 with TRBJ2-2; 9 bases are a match to TRBD2. Germline-derived CDR1 and CDR2 are NNHDY and SYVADS. The CDR3 consists of 16 residues. Trimming took 1 base from V and 2 from J; bases not matched to a gene: 3. CDR3 DNA (partial): TGTGCCAGCAGTGATAAAGACTGGGGGAACACCGGG. This encodes CASSDKDWGNTG. The full CDR3 protein is CASSDKDWGNTGQLYF.